What follows are 32 T cell receptor beta chains derived from one specimen sequenced in a study of T cell responses to AZD1222 COVID-19 vaccine. Only in-frame clones appear in the TCRdb table, and some are missing; sequencing was by immunoSEQ multiplex PCR. The repertoire holds 100,000 to 150,000 clones, with 90% as singletons. The source material was peripheral blood, sampled on day 0 of AZD1222 vaccination. These receptors all come from an adult in good health.

The chain employs TRBV7-6 and TRBJ2-3; TRBD2 matches 16 bases. CDR1 is SGHVS, CDR2 FNYEAQ, per germline. Trimming cost V 5 bases and J 2 bases; bases outside gene matches: 10. The length of the CDR3 is 19 residues. The CDR3 DNA is TGTGCCAGCAGCCTCCTGGGACTAGCGGGAGGGGGGGCCACAGATACGCAGTATTTT. Encoded protein: CASSLLGLAGGGATDTQYF.

The CDR3 loop reads CASSFWTGAEKLFF. The CDR3 coding sequence is TGTGCCAGCAGTTTCTGGACAGGAGCGGAAAAACTGTTTTTT. V is TRBV7-8 and J is TRBJ1-4, with 7 bases identical to TRBD1. V was clipped by 6 bases and J by 8 bases; unmatched bases: 9. The germline V gene has CDR1 SGHVS and CDR2 FQNEAQ. The CDR3 covers 14 residues.

This chain connects TRBV13 to TRBJ2-7, with D perhaps matching TRBD2 (5 bases). Trimming left V 4 bases short and J 4 bases short, with 20 bases between. This CDR3 is built from 16 residues. CDR1 and CDR2 from the germline V gene are PRHDT and FYEKMQ (reference sequence). CDR3 in amino acids: CASSSSSGEAQYEQYF. DNA for the CDR3: TGTGCCAGCAGCTCCTCCAGCGGAGAGGCCCAATACGAGCAGTACTTC.

A remark on this clone: The junction departs from the called germline gene at one end, perhaps through a read error. The V and J genes are TRBV11-2 and TRBJ1-2; D gene unclear. Germline V gene lookup returns CDR1 SGHAT and CDR2 FQNNGV. The CDR3 has 12 amino acids. CDR3: CASSLESYGYTF. The CDR3 region has the DNA TGTGCCAGCAGCCTAGAGAGTTATGGCTACACCTTC.

The chain uses TRBV29-1 and TRBJ1-3, with TRBD1 identical over 8 bases. The CDR3 runs 14 residues. The V segment lost 5 bases and the J segment 0 bases; nucleotides outside the gene matches: 3. CDR1 and CDR2 (germline): SQVTM, ANQGSEA. CDR3 coding DNA: TGCAGCGTTTCACAGGGGGGCTCTGGAAACACCATATATTTT. It is translated as CSVSQGGSGNTIYF.

The chain carries TRBV3-1 (or the pseudogene TRBV3-2) and TRBJ2-7, with 11 bases fitting TRBD1. Germline CDR1 and CDR2: LGHDT and YNNKEL (reference sequence). With V trimmed by 4 bases and J by 6 bases, 11 bases remained unmatched. CDR3 length: 16 amino acids. CDR3 sequence: CASSPGQGGSPIEQYF. CDR3 sequence (DNA): TGTGCCAGCAGCCCGGGACAGGGGGGGAGCCCCATCGAGCAGTACTTC.

J is TRBJ2-7 and V is TRBV3-1 (or the pseudogene TRBV3-2), with D maybe TRBD2 (7 bases). This CDR3 has 22 residues. The germline V gene has CDR1 LGHDT and CDR2 YNNKEL (reference sequence). Trimming took off 0 bases at V and 3 bases at J, with 33 bases between the two ends. The CDR3 sequence: CASSQDISGATTSVVVNYEQYF. The DNA for the CDR3 is TGTGCCAGCAGCCAAGACATCTCGGGGGCGACCACTAGCGTTGTGGTCAACTACGAGCAGTACTTC.

This clone was detected once. The genes are TRBV19 and TRBJ2-4, with 10 bases identical to TRBD1. V dropped 6 bases and J dropped 1; count of bases not matched to a gene: 15. Germline assignment: CDR1 LNHDA and CDR2 SQIVND (reference sequence). The CDR3 loop spans 19 amino acids. CDR3 sequence (DNA): TGTGCCAGTAGCTTCCGGGACAGGGGTCCCCCCCTCGCCAAAAACATTCAGTACTTC. It translates to CASSFRDRGPPLAKNIQYF.

This clone was counted once. This chain uses TRBV6-2 or TRBV6-3 with TRBJ2-5; D is unclear. The CDR3 totals 13 residues. V was cut by 2 bases and J by 2 bases, with 6 bases left in between. CDR1 is MNHEY, CDR2 SVGEGT, per germline. The CDR3 nucleotides read TGTGCCAGCAGTTACACGGAACAAGAGACCCAGTACTTC. Translating gives CASSYTEQETQYF.

The chain carries TRBV5-6 and TRBJ1-2, with unresolved D. CDR3 size: 14 residues. The V gene's germline CDR1 is SGHDT and CDR2 YYEEEE. Trimming removed 0 bases from V and 2 bases from J, with 8 bases in between. In DNA, the CDR3 is TGTGCCAGCAGCTTGGTTACGGTAAACTATGGCTACACCTTC. Residues: CASSLVTVNYGYTF. Combining the CDR3 with reference TRBV5-6 and TRBJ1-2 gives the whole variable domain DAGVTQSPTHLIKTRGQQVTLRCSPKSGHDTVSWYQQALGQGPQFIFQYYEEEERQRGNFPDRFSGHQFPNYSSELNVNALLLGDSALYLCASSLVTVNYGYTFGSGTRLTVV.

This clone has just one count. The V call is TRBV30, the J call TRBJ1-1; no firm D call. Trimming stripped 0 bases from V and 3 bases from J, with 11 bases between. This CDR3 is built from 14 residues. CDR1 is GTSNPN and CDR2 is SVGIG in the germline V gene (reference sequence). The CDR3 DNA follows: TGTGCCTGGAGTGTTGTGTCGGCTTACACTGAAGCTTTCTTT. The encoded protein is CAWSVVSAYTEAFF. Supplemented by reference TRBV30 and TRBJ1-1, the full variable domain reads SQTIHQWPATLVQPVGSPLSLECTVEGTSNPNLYWYRQAAGRGLQLLFYSVGIGQISSEVPQNLSASRPQDRQFILSSKKLLLSDSGFYLCAWSVVSAYTEAFFGQGTRLTVV.

This clone was observed once. The chain carries TRBV5-8 and TRBJ1-2; the D gene is possibly TRBD1 (5 bases). CDR1 is SGHTS, CDR2 YDEGEE, per germline. Trimming took off 0 bases at V and 4 bases at J, with 10 bases between the two ends. The CDR3 covers 14 residues. CDR3 sequence reads: CASSLGRGSYGYTF. The DNA of the CDR3 is TGTGCCAGCAGCTTGGGTAGGGGCAGCTATGGCTACACCTTC.

This clone was counted a single time. This chain connects TRBV9 to TRBJ2-7, with D possibly TRBD1 on 6 matching bases. Trimming left V 4 bases short and J 6 bases short, with 17 bases between. Germline V gene sequence: CDR1 SGDLS, CDR2 YYNGEE. The length of the CDR3 is 14 residues. The CDR3 region is CASSTSPGVPEQYF. The CDR3 DNA reads TGTGCCAGCAGCACTTCCCCAGGGGTCCCCGAGCAGTACTTC.

The chain uses TRBV9 and TRBJ2-7; D unclear. The V gene lost 3 bases and the J gene lost 6 bases, with 13 bases spanning the gap. This CDR3 contains 13 residues. The V gene's germline CDR1 is SGDLS and CDR2 YYNGEE. CDR3 residues: CASSASPKPEQYF. In DNA form, the CDR3 reads TGTGCCAGCAGCGCCTCCCCGAAGCCCGAGCAGTACTTC.

The V and J genes are TRBV7-2 and TRBJ1-1, with 7 bases aligning to TRBD1. V gave up 3 bases and J gave up 7 bases; unmatched junction bases: 5. This CDR3 is 13 amino acids long. Germline V gives CDR1 SGHTA, CDR2 FQGNSA. The CDR3 DNA sequence: TGTGCCAGCAGCTTGGCCTACAGGGGTGAAGCTTTCTTT. Translating gives CASSLAYRGEAFF.

J is TRBJ2-1 and V is TRBV5-1; D is perhaps TRBD2 (5 bases). V was cut by 5 bases and J by 8 bases, with 23 bases left in between. The CDR3 loop spans 16 amino acids. In germline, CDR1 is SGHRS, CDR2 YFSETQ. This CDR3 reads CASSREAGLSGDEQFF. In nucleotides, the CDR3 is TGCGCCAGCAGTCGCGAGGCGGGTCTGAGCGGAGATGAGCAGTTCTTC.

This chain uses TRBV4-3 with TRBJ1-2; unclear D gene. V gave up 0 bases and J gave up 3 bases, with 14 bases separating them. Germline-derived CDR1 and CDR2 are LGHNA and YSLEER. The CDR3 covers 16 residues. Here the CDR3 DNA reads TGCGCCAGCAGCCAAGAAAGCCAGCGCCCGTACTATGGCTACACCTTC. It specifies CASSQESQRPYYGYTF.

The V call is TRBV28, the J call TRBJ1-4; perhaps TRBD1 as D (6 bases). The V gene lost 1 base and the J gene lost 8 bases, with 11 bases spanning the gap. The CDR3 sequence is 14 residues long. From germline, CDR1 is MDHEN and CDR2 SYDVKM. The CDR3 DNA reads as TGTGCCAGCAGTTTATCAGGGGCGCGGGAAAAACTGTTTTTT. Encoded protein: CASSLSGAREKLFF.

This clone is a singleton in its sample. The chain employs TRBV4-3 and TRBJ2-3; perhaps TRBD1 as D (6 bases). Germline CDR1 reads LGHNA; CDR2 reads YSLEER. The CDR3 is made up of 19 amino acids. The V end was cut by 3 bases, the J end by 1 base, with 23 bases between. CDR3 DNA: TGCGCCAGCAGCCATACCACGCCGGGACCCTCAGGGGGCACAGATACGCAGTATTTT. Residues: CASSHTTPGPSGGTDTQYF.

This rearrangement joins TRBV6-2 or TRBV6-3 to TRBJ1-1; 7 nucleotides match TRBD1. The trim removed 2 bases at V and 5 bases at J, leaving 14 bases unmatched. This CDR3 spans 17 amino acids. Germline V lookup: CDR1 MNHEY, CDR2 SVGEGT. The CDR3 loop reads CASSYPSGWRGRTEAFF. CDR3 nucleotides: TGTGCCAGCAGTTACCCCTCCGGTTGGAGGGGGCGTACTGAAGCTTTCTTT.

J is TRBJ2-1 and V is TRBV20-1; TRBD1 agrees at 7 bases. The CDR3 contains 15 residues. V dropped 3 bases and J dropped 4; count of bases not matched to a gene: 9. Germline-derived CDR1 and CDR2 are DFQATT and SNEGSKA (reference sequence). The CDR3 here is CSASLKGARYNEQFF. The DNA for the CDR3 is TGCAGTGCTAGTTTAAAGGGGGCTCGGTACAATGAGCAGTTCTTC.

This chain joins TRBV27 and TRBJ2-1; D is undetermined. Trimming pared 9 bases from V and 7 bases from J, leaving 10 bases between. The CDR3 extends over 11 amino acids. Germline CDR1 and CDR2: MNHEY and SMNVEV (reference sequence). The CDR3 bases are TGTGCCAGTAATTCTGCAAATGAGCAGTTCTTC. It specifies CASNSANEQFF.

This clone was seen a single time. The J gene is TRBJ2-6, the V gene TRBV6-2 or TRBV6-3; 7 nucleotides line up with TRBD1. The CDR3 loop spans 17 amino acids. V shed 2 bases and J 4 bases; nucleotides not matched to a gene: 8. The germline gives CDR1 MNHEY, CDR2 SVGEGT. This CDR3 is CASSYPTGKGGANVLTF. In nucleotides, the CDR3 is TGTGCCAGCAGTTACCCGACAGGGAAGGGAGGGGCCAACGTCCTGACTTTC.

The rearrangement joins TRBV4-3 to TRBJ1-2; TRBD1 matches 7 bases. V was clipped by 1 base and J by 4 bases; unmatched bases: 6. The CDR3 extends over 15 amino acids. Germline values: CDR1 LGHNA, CDR2 YSLEER. CDR3 region: CASSQGGQEGYGYTF. The DNA of the CDR3 is TGCGCCAGCAGCCAAGGAGGACAGGAGGGCTATGGCTACACCTTC.

The chain recombines TRBV11-3 with TRBJ1-1, with D perhaps matching TRBD1 (5 bases). Germline CDR1 reads SGHNT; CDR2 reads YENEEA. V was cut by 0 bases and J by 4 bases, with 9 bases left in between. The CDR3 covers 14 residues. The CDR3 reads CASSLDSRGTEAFF. The CDR3 DNA reads TGTGCCAGCAGCTTAGATTCAAGGGGCACTGAAGCTTTCTTT.

This clone was observed a single time. The rearrangement uses TRBV11-1 and TRBJ2-7; D gene uncertain. Trimming left V 3 bases short and J 1 base short, with 10 bases between. The CDR3 is made up of 14 amino acids. CDR1 is SGHAT and CDR2 is FQDESV in the germline V gene (reference sequence). CDR3 residues: CASSLYSPSYEQYF. CDR3 coding DNA: TGTGCCAGCAGCTTGTACTCCCCATCCTACGAGCAGTACTTC.

The V gene is TRBV7-2, the J gene TRBJ2-2; 7 bases map to TRBD2. Germline CDR1 SGHTA, CDR2 FQGNSA. The CDR3 runs 18 residues. Losses at the gene ends were 0 bases for V and 7 bases for J; bases not matched to a gene: 14. CDR3 residues: CASSLADDGGGPFGELFF. DNA of the CDR3: TGTGCCAGCAGCTTAGCTGATGACGGGGGAGGGCCCTTCGGGGAGCTGTTTTTT. The whole variable domain, filled in from reference TRBV7-2 and TRBJ2-2, reads GAGVSQSPSNKVTEKGKDVELRCDPISGHTALYWYRQSLGQGLEFLIYFQGNSAPDKSGLPSDRFSAERTGGSVSTLTIQRTQQEDSAVYLCASSLADDGGGPFGELFFGEGSRLTVL.

This clone has just one count. The chain is built from TRBV4-3 and TRBJ2-5; D is possibly TRBD1 (5 bases). Deletions cut 0 bases from V and 5 bases from J, with 7 bases between. Germline lookup yields CDR1 LGHNA and CDR2 YSLEER. The CDR3 is 13 amino acids. The CDR3 region is CASSQDQGETQYF. As DNA, the CDR3 is TGCGCCAGCAGCCAAGATCAGGGTGAGACCCAGTACTTC.

The chain carries TRBV5-6 and TRBJ1-6, with TRBD1 matching over 8 bases. The CDR3 contains 15 residues. Germline values: CDR1 SGHDT, CDR2 YYEEEE. The trim removed 4 bases at V and 7 bases at J, leaving 7 bases unmatched. The DNA for the CDR3 is TGTGCCAGCAGCCACGGACAGGGCCACAATTCACCCCTCCACTTT. Its protein product is CASSHGQGHNSPLHF.

The genes are TRBV19 and TRBJ1-5; no firm D call. Germline loops: CDR1 LNHDA, CDR2 SQIVND (reference sequence). This CDR3 contains 15 residues. V was trimmed by 5 bases and J by 0 bases, leaving 11 bases between them. The CDR3: CASSPHTDSNQPQHF. The CDR3 nucleotides read TGTGCCAGTAGTCCCCACACCGATAGCAATCAGCCCCAGCATTTT.

In its sample, this clone was seen once. The chain carries TRBV7-9 and TRBJ1-1; no firm D call. The CDR3 covers 12 residues. Trimming took 2 bases from V and 6 from J, leaving 7 bases between them. Per the germline V gene, CDR1 is SEHNR and CDR2 is FQNEAQ (reference sequence). The CDR3 nucleotides read TGTGCCAGCAGCTTAACAGCCCCTGAAGCTTTCTTT. This encodes CASSLTAPEAFF.

The chain has TRBV7-8 and TRBJ1-3; D is ambiguous. CDR1 is SGHVS, CDR2 FQNEAQ, per germline. Trimming left V 5 bases short and J 3 bases short, with 5 bases between. The length of the CDR3 is 12 residues. CDR3 sequence reads: CASSPLGNTIYF. As DNA, the CDR3 is TGTGCCAGCAGCCCACTTGGAAACACCATATATTTT. The complete variable domain, with remaining parts taken from reference TRBV7-8 and TRBJ1-3, reads GAGVSQSPRYKVAKRGQDVALRCDPISGHVSLFWYQQALGQGPEFLTYFQNEAQLDKSGLPSDRFFAERPEGSVSTLKIQRTQQEDSAVYLCASSPLGNTIYFGEGSWLTVV.